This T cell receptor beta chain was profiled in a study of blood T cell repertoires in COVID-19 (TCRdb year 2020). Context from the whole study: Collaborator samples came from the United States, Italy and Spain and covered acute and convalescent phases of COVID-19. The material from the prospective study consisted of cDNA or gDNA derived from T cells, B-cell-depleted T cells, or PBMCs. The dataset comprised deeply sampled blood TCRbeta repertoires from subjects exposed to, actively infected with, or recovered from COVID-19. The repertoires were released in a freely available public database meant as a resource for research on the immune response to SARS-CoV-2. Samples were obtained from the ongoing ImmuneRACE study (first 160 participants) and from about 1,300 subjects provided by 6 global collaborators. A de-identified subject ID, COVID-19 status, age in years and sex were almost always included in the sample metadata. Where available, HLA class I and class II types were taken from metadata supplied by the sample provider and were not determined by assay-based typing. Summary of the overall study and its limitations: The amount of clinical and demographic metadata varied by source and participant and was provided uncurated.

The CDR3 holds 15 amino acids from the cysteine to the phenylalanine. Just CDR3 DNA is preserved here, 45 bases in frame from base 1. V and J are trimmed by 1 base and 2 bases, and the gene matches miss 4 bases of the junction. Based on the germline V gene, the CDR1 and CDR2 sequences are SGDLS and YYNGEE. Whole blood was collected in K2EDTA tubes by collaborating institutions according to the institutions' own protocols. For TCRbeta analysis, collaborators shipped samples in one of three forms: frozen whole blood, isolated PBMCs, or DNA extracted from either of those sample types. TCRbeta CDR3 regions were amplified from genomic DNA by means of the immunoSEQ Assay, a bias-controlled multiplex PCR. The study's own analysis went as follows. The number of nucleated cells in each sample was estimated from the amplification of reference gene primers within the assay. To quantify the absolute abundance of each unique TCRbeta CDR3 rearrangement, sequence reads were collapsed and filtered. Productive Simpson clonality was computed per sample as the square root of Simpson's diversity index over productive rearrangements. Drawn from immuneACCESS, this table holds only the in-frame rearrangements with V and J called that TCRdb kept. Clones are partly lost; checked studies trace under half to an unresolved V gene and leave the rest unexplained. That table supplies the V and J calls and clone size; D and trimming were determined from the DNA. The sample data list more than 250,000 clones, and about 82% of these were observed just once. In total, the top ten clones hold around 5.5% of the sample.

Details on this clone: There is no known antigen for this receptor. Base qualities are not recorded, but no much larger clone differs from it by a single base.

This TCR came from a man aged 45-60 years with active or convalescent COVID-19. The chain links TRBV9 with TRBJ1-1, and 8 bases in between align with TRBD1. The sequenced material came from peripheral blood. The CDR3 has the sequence CASSVSGTGNTEAFF. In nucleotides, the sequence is TGTGCCAGCAGCGTATCCGGGACAGGTAACACTGAAGCTTTCTTT.